The sample holds a few counts of the clone carrying this T cell receptor (beta chain). Together with a sample-barcoded 5' primer, a J-beta primer mix was included in a second PCR lasting about 7 to 11 cycles. TCRdb reprocessed the 5' RACE reads with MiXCR, giving one entry per CDR3 protein. This sample carries approximately 780,000 distinct CDR3 sequences, 20% to 30% of them seen once, and the ten largest clones take roughly 3.1%. These data come from a study of blood T cells in healthy people across ages. The same sample was also used in a study of T cells of mothers and their children.

This clonotype was sampled from a boy younger than 18 in good health. The specimen sequenced was blood.

CDR3 in amino acids: CSASFWGASYNEQFF. The CDR3 bases are TGCAGTGCTAGTTTTTGGGGGGCCTCCTACAATGAGCAGTTCTTC. The rearrangement uses TRBV20-1 and TRBJ2-1; D is possibly TRBD1 or TRBD2 (6 bases each). Germline V gene lookup returns CDR1 DFQATT and CDR2 SNEGSKA (reference sequence). Trimming stripped 3 bases from V and 0 bases from J, with 12 bases between. This CDR3 is 15 amino acids long.